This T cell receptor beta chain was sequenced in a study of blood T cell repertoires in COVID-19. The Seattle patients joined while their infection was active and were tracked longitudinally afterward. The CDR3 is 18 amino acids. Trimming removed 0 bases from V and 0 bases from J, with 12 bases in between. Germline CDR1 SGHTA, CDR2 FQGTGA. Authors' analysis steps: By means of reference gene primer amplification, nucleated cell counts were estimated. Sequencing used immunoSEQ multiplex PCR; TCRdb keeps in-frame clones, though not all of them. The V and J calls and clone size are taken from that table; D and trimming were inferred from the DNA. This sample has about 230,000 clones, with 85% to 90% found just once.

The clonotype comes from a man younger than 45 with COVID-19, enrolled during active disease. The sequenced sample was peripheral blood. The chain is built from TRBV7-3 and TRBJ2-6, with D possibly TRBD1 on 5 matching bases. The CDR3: CASSLTQAPLSGANVLTF. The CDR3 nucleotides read TGTGCCAGCAGCTTAACACAGGCTCCTCTCTCTGGGGCCAACGTCCTGACTTTC.